These 25 T cell receptor beta chains originate from one sample sequenced in a study of control samples from healthy donors and cancer patients. Some clones are missing from TCRdb's copy, which holds only in-frame ones; the method was immunoSEQ multiplex PCR. The sample yields around 170,000 clones, about 86% seen once. The sequenced sample was blood. The receptors were sampled from a woman younger than 45 in good health.

V gene TRBV14 combines with J gene TRBJ1-4, with D possibly TRBD1 on 6 matching bases. The CDR3 length is 15 residues. V was cut by 5 bases and J by 8 bases, with 18 bases left in between. In germline, CDR1 is SGHDN, CDR2 FVKESK. The chain's CDR3 is CASSGRQAVGEKLFF. The CDR3 DNA sequence: TGTGCCAGCAGCGGACGACAGGCGGTGGGGGAAAAACTGTTTTTT. Full variable domain (missing parts from reference TRBV14 and TRBJ1-4): EAGVTQFPSHSVIEKGQTVTLRCDPISGHDNLYWYRRVMGKEIKFLLHFVKESKQDESGMPNNRFLAERTGGTYSTLKVQPAELEDSGVYFCASSGRQAVGEKLFFGSGTQLSVL.

The rearrangement joins TRBV25-1 to TRBJ1-2; TRBD1 matches at 7 bases. The CDR3 extends over 12 amino acids. Trimming removed 7 bases from V and 4 bases from J; junction bases left unmatched: 3. CDR1 MGHDK and CDR2 SYGVNS come from the germline V gene. CDR3 loop: CASTTGAYGYTF. Written as DNA, the CDR3 is TGTGCCAGCACTACAGGGGCCTATGGCTACACCTTC.

The sample holds one count of this clone. V gene TRBV29-1 combines with J gene TRBJ1-2; 7 bases map to TRBD1. Germline V lookup: CDR1 SQVTM, CDR2 ANQGSEA. This CDR3 is 11 amino acids long. J gave up 11 bases and V 6 bases, and 9 bases lay outside the gene matches. The CDR3 loop is CSVDDRVRYTF. CDR3 sequence (DNA): TGCAGCGTCGACGACAGGGTACGGTACACCTTC.

The genes are TRBV28 and TRBJ2-5; maybe TRBD2 (6 bases). CDR1 MDHEN and CDR2 SYDVKM come from the germline V gene. The CDR3 totals 12 residues. V lost 6 bases and J lost 5, with 10 bases in between. DNA for the CDR3: TGTGCCAGCAGGAAGGGGAGGGAGACCCAGTACTTC. Encoded protein: CASRKGRETQYF. Together with reference TRBV28 and TRBJ2-5, the CDR3 gives the full variable domain: DVKVTQSSRYLVKRTGEKVFLECVQDMDHENMFWYRQDPGLGLRLIYFSYDVKMKEKGDIPEGYSVSREKKERFSLILESASTNQTSMYLCASRKGRETQYFGPGTRLLVL.

The chain links TRBV29-1 to TRBJ2-3; 12 bases fit TRBD2. Germline lookup yields CDR1 SQVTM and CDR2 ANQGSEA. The CDR3 spans 16 residues. With 3 bases clipped from V and 6 bases from J, the junction kept 10 bases outside the gene matches. The CDR3 loop is CSVEDRLAGVSDTQYF. CDR3 DNA: TGCAGCGTTGAGGACCGACTAGCGGGAGTCTCTGATACGCAGTATTTT.

This clone has only a few counts. V usage is TRBV29-1 and J usage is TRBJ1-4; maybe TRBD1 (6 bases). The ends were cut back, 5 bases at V and 0 bases at J, with 13 bases in the middle. This CDR3 comprises 15 residues. The germline CDR1 and CDR2 sequences are SQVTM and ANQGSEA. The CDR3 DNA sequence: TGCAGCGTTTTGAGACAGGTCGCAACTAATGAAAAACTGTTTTTT. This encodes CSVLRQVATNEKLFF.

This chain joins TRBV20-1 and TRBJ2-1; D unresolved. Trimming left V 7 bases short and J 9 bases short, with 4 bases between. The germline V gene encodes CDR1 DFQATT and CDR2 SNEGSKA (reference sequence). The CDR3 has 8 amino acids. The CDR3 DNA reads TGCAGTGTGGGTGAGCAGTTCTTC. Amino acid sequence: CSVGEQFF.

V usage is TRBV29-1 and J usage is TRBJ2-3; D gene ambiguous. CDR1 is SQVTM and CDR2 is ANQGSEA in the germline V gene. This CDR3 is built from 13 residues. The V end lost 4 bases, the J end lost 0 bases, and 8 bases lay between the germline ends. The CDR3 bases are TGCAGCGTTGTTCGACTTAGCACAGATACGCAGTATTTT. This sequence encodes CSVVRLSTDTQYF.

This chain links TRBV25-1 with TRBJ1-3; D call uncertain. V was pared by 3 bases and J by 9 bases, with 9 bases between. The CDR3 covers 12 residues. Germline V gene data show CDR1 as MGHDK and CDR2 as SYGVNS. CDR3 DNA sequence: TGTGCCAGCAGTGACCCGGGAGCCACCATATATTTT. Amino acids: CASSDPGATIYF.

This chain connects TRBV5-1 to TRBJ1-2; no definite D call. Looked up from germline, CDR1 is SGHRS and CDR2 is YFSETQ. There are 12 residues in the CDR3. V lost 5 bases, J lost 8 bases, and 13 bases lay in between. The CDR3 DNA sequence: TGCGCCAGCAGACCGGGTAATGAGGGCTACACCTTC. Protein: CASRPGNEGYTF.

The chain links TRBV6-4 to TRBJ1-1; tentative D call: TRBD1 (6 bases). V lost 2 bases, J lost 8 bases, and 9 bases lay in between. Germline V lookup: CDR1 MRHNA, CDR2 SNTAGT. This CDR3 has 12 residues. CDR3 amino acids: CASSDRGGEAFF. Here the CDR3 DNA reads TGTGCCAGCAGTGACAGAGGGGGAGAAGCTTTCTTT.

This clone was detected once. The chain joins TRBV5-1 to TRBJ2-3; D gene uncertain. V was clipped by 0 bases and J by 0 bases, with 8 bases between them. The CDR3 extends over 15 amino acids. CDR1 is SGHRS and CDR2 is YFSETQ in the germline V gene. The CDR3 protein is CASSLDGYSTDTQYF. The CDR3 nucleotides are TGCGCCAGCAGCTTGGATGGTTATAGCACAGATACGCAGTATTTT.

The rearrangement joins TRBV7-9 to TRBJ2-1, with TRBD1 identical over 9 bases. The CDR3 length is 15 residues. Looked up from germline, CDR1 is SEHNR and CDR2 is FQNEAQ (reference sequence). Trimming at V came to 5 bases and at J to 4 bases, leaving 6 bases not matched to a gene. This chain's CDR3 is CASSLRDRAYNEQFF. In DNA form, the CDR3 reads TGTGCCAGCAGCCTCCGGGACAGGGCGTACAATGAGCAGTTCTTC.

The chain links TRBV13 to TRBJ1-3, with D unclear. Germline lookup yields CDR1 PRHDT and CDR2 FYEKMQ (reference sequence). CDR3 length: 14 amino acids. The ends were cut back, 2 bases at V and 1 base at J, with 6 bases in the middle. As DNA, the CDR3 is TGTGCCAGCAGCTTAATATCTTCTGGAAACACCATATATTTT. Its protein product is CASSLISSGNTIYF.

The chain couples TRBV5-6 to TRBJ1-4; D is unclear. Trimming shortened V by 3 bases and J by 8 bases, and 14 bases separated the two germline ends. The CDR3 runs 14 residues. Germline loops: CDR1 SGHDT, CDR2 YYEEEE. The DNA of the CDR3 is TGTGCCAGCAGCTGGAAGGGTGGGGAAGAAAAACTGTTTTTT. This gives the protein CASSWKGGEEKLFF.

To note about this clone: The sample holds other DNA sequences that translate to the same CDR3. The CDR3 loop is CSVDGTRNEQFF. The DNA for the CDR3 is TGCAGCGTTGACGGAACCCGTAATGAGCAGTTCTTC. V is TRBV29-1 and J is TRBJ2-1; D not resolved. CDR1 SQVTM and CDR2 ANQGSEA come from the germline V gene. Trimming removed 3 bases from V and 7 bases from J, with 10 bases in between. The CDR3 loop spans 12 amino acids.

This chain uses TRBV4-2 with TRBJ2-2; 10 bases fit TRBD1. CDR1 is LGHNA and CDR2 is YNFKEQ in the germline V gene. This CDR3 comprises 15 residues. V shed 7 bases and J 6 bases; nucleotides not matched to a gene: 8. CDR3 nucleotide sequence: TGTGCCAGCATGCAGGACAGGGGGGTTGCCGGGGAGCTGTTTTTT. Protein: CASMQDRGVAGELFF.

The V and J genes are TRBV18 and TRBJ1-6; D gene ambiguous. The V end was cut by 3 bases, the J end by 8 bases, with 14 bases between. The CDR3 length is 15 residues. Germline V lookup: CDR1 KGHSH, CDR2 LQKENI. The CDR3 here is CASSPRHVSDSPLHF. As DNA, the CDR3 is TGTGCCAGCTCACCGAGACACGTTTCCGATTCACCCCTCCACTTT.

The rearrangement links TRBV7-2 to TRBJ1-5, with a tentative D call TRBD1 (6 bases). CDR3 size: 14 residues. Looked up from germline, CDR1 is SGHTA and CDR2 is FQGNSA. Trimming stripped 3 bases from V and 4 bases from J, with 10 bases between. CDR3 sequence: CASSFGTTNQPQHF. CDR3 in DNA: TGTGCCAGCAGCTTCGGGACAACGAATCAGCCCCAGCATTTT.

This sequence joins TRBV5-1 and TRBJ2-7, with D perhaps assigned TRBD1 or TRBD2 (5 bases each). CDR3 size: 16 residues. Per germline, CDR1 SGHRS and CDR2 YFSETQ. V gave up 4 bases and J gave up 4 bases, with 21 bases separating them. CDR3 in amino acids: CASSIPTGPHHYEQYV. The CDR3 nucleotides read TGCGCCAGCAGCATCCCCACGGGACCACACCATTACGAGCAGTACGTC.

This clone was counted once. The gene calls are TRBV28 and TRBJ2-7; TRBD1 agrees at 7 bases. Germline V gene data show CDR1 as MDHEN and CDR2 as SYDVKM. There are 14 residues in the CDR3. Trimming removed 5 bases from V and 7 bases from J; junction bases left unmatched: 11. CDR3 sequence: CASSPSLGGREQYF. DNA of the CDR3: TGTGCCAGCAGTCCGTCCCTAGGGGGCCGAGAGCAGTACTTC.

The J gene is TRBJ1-5, the V gene TRBV3-1 (or the pseudogene TRBV3-2); the D gene is possibly TRBD1 (5 bases). CDR3 size: 15 residues. Germline CDR1 and CDR2: LGHDT and YNNKEL (reference sequence). Trimming took off 0 bases at V and 3 bases at J, with 9 bases between the two ends. CDR3 loop: CASSQEGGINQPQHF. CDR3 coding DNA: TGTGCCAGCAGCCAAGAGGGGGGGATCAATCAGCCCCAGCATTTT.

The rearrangement uses TRBV11-2 and TRBJ1-3; D gene unclear. Germline loops: CDR1 SGHAT, CDR2 FQNNGV. There are 15 residues in the CDR3. V dropped 5 bases and J dropped 1 base, with 12 bases sitting between them. CDR3 in DNA: TGTGCCAGCAGCGGTCCCCTGGGGTCTGGAAACACCATATATTTT. Translating gives CASSGPLGSGNTIYF.

J is TRBJ2-5 and V is TRBV11-3; D unresolved. This CDR3 is 14 amino acids long. The V end was cut by 2 bases, the J end by 2 bases, with 9 bases between. CDR1 is SGHNT, CDR2 YENEEA, per germline. The CDR3 loop reads CASSLSRAQETQYF. CDR3 bases: TGTGCCAGCAGCTTAAGTCGTGCACAAGAGACCCAGTACTTC.

This clone was seen a few times. The chain employs TRBV5-6 and TRBJ1-1; D remains ambiguous. This CDR3 is 14 amino acids long. V was shortened by 0 bases and J by 1 base, with 7 bases between the two germline ends. Germline lookup yields CDR1 SGHDT and CDR2 YYEEEE. CDR3 protein: CASSLDPANTEAFF. Written as DNA, the CDR3 is TGTGCCAGCAGCTTGGACCCAGCGAACACTGAAGCTTTCTTT.